Sequencing of this T cell receptor (beta chain) was carried out in a study of shared clonotypes between healthy human individuals. General study results and limits: Clonotype sharing levels among donors were expected to vary with sequencing depth. A handful of donors showed sharing of about 4.8% of naive CD4 clonotypes.

As defined, naive CD8 cells were CD45RO-negative and positively selected for CCR7, with terminally differentiated effector memory CD45RA+ cells excluded. Each of the donors was a healthy adult who was HIV-negative and had not had a recent acute infection or vaccination. Germline CDR1 and CDR2: MNHEY and SVGAGI. CDR3 length: 15 residues. V was shortened by 6 bases and J by 2 bases, with 14 bases between the two germline ends. An approximately 200 ng quantity of DNA, 29,000 or so T cell genomes, went into the sorted-subset replicate PCRs. The protocol was immunoSEQ multiplex PCR, while the TCRdb copy is restricted to in-frame clones and leaves out a portion. The table lists more than 550,000 clones, about 92% of them singletons. Concerning this clone itself: What it binds is not known.

The TCR comes from a man aged 25 to 40 in good health. The sequenced sample was naive CD8+ T cells sorted from blood. The chain couples TRBV6-5 to TRBJ1-5; D is perhaps TRBD1 (5 bases). The CDR3 reads CASSPGTRGNQPQHF. DNA for the CDR3: TGTGCCAGCAGCCCCGGGACCAGGGGCAATCAGCCCCAGCATTTT.